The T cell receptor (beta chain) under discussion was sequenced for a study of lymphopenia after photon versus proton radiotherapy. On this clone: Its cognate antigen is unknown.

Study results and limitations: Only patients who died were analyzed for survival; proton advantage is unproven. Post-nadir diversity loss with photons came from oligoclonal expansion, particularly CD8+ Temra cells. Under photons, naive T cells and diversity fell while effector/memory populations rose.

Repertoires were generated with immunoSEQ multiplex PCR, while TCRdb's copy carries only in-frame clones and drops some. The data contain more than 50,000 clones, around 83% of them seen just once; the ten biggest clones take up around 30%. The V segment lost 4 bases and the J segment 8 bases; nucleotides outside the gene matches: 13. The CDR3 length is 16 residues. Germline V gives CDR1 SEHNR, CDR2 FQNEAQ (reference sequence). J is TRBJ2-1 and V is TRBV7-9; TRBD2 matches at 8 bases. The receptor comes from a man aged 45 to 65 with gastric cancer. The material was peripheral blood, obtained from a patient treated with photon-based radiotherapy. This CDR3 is CASSSVQREYGDEQFF. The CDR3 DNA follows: TGTGCCAGCAGCTCCGTCCAGCGGGAGTACGGCGATGAGCAGTTCTTC.